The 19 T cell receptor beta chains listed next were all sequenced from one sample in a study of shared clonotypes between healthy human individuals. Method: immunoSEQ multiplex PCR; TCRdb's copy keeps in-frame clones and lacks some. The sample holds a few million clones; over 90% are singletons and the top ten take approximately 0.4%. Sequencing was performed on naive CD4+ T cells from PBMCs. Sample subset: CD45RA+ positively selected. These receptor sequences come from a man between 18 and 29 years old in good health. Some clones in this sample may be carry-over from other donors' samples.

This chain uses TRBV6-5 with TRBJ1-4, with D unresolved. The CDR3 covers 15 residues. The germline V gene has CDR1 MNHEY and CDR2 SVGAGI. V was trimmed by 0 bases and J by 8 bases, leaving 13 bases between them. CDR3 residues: CASSYSPGSGEKLFF. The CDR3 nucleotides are TGTGCCAGCAGTTACTCGCCGGGGAGCGGAGAAAAACTGTTTTTT.

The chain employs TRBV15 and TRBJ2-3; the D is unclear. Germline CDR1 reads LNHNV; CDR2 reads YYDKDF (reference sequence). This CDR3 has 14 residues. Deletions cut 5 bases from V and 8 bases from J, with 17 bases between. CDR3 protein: CATSPARATRTQYF. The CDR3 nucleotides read TGTGCCACCAGCCCAGCAAGAGCAACCCGTACGCAGTATTTT.

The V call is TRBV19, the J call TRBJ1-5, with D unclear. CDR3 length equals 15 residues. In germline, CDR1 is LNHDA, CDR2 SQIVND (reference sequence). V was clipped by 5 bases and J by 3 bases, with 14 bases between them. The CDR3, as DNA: TGTGCCAGTAGTCTAGGACGTGGCTACAATCAGCCCCAGCATTTT. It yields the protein CASSLGRGYNQPQHF. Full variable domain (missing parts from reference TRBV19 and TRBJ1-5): DGGITQSPKYLFRKEGQNVTLSCEQNLNHDAMYWYRQDPGQGLRLIYYSQIVNDFQKGDIAEGYSVSREKKESFPLTVTSAQKNPTAFYLCASSLGRGYNQPQHFGDGTRLSIL.

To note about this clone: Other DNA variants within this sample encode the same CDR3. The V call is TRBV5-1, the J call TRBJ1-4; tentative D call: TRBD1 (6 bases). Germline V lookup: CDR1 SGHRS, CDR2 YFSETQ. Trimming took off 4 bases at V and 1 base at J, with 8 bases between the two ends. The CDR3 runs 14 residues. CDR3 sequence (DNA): TGCGCCAGCAGCCAGACAGGAACTAATGAAAAACTGTTTTTT. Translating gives CASSQTGTNEKLFF.

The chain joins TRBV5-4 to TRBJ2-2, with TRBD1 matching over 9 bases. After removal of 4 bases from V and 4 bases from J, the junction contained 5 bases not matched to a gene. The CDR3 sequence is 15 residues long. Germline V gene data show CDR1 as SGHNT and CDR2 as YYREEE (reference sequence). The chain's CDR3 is CASSTTGGITGELFF. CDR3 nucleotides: TGTGCCAGCAGCACAACAGGGGGCATCACCGGGGAGCTGTTTTTT.

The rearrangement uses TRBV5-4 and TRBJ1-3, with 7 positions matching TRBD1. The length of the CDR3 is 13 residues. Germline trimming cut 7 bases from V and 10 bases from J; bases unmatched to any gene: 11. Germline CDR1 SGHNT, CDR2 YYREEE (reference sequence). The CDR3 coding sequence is TGTGCCAGCCAAGCCGACAGGGATGGTACCATATATTTT. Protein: CASQADRDGTIYF.

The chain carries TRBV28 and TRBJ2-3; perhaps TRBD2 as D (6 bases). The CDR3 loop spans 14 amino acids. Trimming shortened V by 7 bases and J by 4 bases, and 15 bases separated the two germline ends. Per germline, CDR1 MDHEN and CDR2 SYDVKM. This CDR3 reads CASILRRVPDTQYF. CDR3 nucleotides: TGTGCCAGCATCCTAAGGAGGGTCCCAGATACGCAGTATTTT.

CDR3 protein: CASSSPPVEGRQYF. DNA of the CDR3: TGTGCCAGCAGCTCACCTCCCGTTGAGGGAAGACAGTACTTC. This rearrangement joins TRBV7-8 to TRBJ2-5; D perhaps matches TRBD2 (5 bases). Trimming stripped 4 bases from V and 11 bases from J, with 20 bases between. The CDR3 has 14 amino acids. CDR1 and CDR2 from the germline V gene are SGHVS and FQNEAQ.

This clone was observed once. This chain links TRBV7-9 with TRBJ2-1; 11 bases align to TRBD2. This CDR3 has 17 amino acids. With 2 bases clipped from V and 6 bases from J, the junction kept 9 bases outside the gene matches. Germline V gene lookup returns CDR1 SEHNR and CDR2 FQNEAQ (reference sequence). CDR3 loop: CASSLRTTSGRGNEQFF. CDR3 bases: TGTGCCAGCAGCTTAAGGACTACTAGCGGGAGAGGCAATGAGCAGTTCTTC.

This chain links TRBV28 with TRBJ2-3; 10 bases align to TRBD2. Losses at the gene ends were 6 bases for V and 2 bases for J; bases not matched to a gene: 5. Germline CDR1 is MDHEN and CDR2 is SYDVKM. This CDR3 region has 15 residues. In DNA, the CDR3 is TGTGCCAGCAGCCCACTAGCGGGATTCACAGATACGCAGTATTTT. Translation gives CASSPLAGFTDTQYF.

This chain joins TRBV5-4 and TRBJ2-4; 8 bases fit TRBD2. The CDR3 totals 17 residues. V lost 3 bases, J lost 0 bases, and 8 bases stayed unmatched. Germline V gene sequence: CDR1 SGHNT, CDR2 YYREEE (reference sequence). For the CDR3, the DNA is TGTGCCAGCAGCTCGGCTTCCGGGAGGGGAGCCAAAAACATTCAGTACTTC. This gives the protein CASSSASGRGAKNIQYF.

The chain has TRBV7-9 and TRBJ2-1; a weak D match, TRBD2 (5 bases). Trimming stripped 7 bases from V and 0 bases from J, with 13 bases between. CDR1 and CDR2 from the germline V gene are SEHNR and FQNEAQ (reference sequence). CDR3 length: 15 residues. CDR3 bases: TGTGCCAGCAAAGCCACTGGGAGCTCCTACAATGAGCAGTTCTTC. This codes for CASKATGSSYNEQFF. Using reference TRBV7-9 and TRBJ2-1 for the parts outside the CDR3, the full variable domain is DTGVSQNPRHKITKRGQNVTFRCDPISEHNRLYWYRQTLGQGPEFLTYFQNEAQLEKSRLLSDRFSAERPKGSFSTLEIQRTEQGDSAMYLCASKATGSSYNEQFFGPGTRLTVL.

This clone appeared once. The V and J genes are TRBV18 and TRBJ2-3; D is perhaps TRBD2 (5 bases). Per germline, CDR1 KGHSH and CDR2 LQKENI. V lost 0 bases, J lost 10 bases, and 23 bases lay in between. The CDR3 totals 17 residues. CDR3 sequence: CASSPPRDLIYRGSQYF. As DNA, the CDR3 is TGTGCCAGCTCACCACCCCGGGATCTCATTTATCGAGGTTCGCAGTATTTT.

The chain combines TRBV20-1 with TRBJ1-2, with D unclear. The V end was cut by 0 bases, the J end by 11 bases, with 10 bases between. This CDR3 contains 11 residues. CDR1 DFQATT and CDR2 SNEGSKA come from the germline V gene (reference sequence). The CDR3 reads CSARDLRFYTF. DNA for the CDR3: TGCAGTGCTAGAGATCTCAGATTTTACACCTTC.

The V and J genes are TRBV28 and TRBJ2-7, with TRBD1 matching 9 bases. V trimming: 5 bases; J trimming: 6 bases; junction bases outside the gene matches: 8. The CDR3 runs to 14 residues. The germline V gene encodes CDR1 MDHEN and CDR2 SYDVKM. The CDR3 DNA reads TGTGCCAGCAGTATCGGGACAGGGAGGCTCGAGCAGTACTTC. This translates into CASSIGTGRLEQYF.

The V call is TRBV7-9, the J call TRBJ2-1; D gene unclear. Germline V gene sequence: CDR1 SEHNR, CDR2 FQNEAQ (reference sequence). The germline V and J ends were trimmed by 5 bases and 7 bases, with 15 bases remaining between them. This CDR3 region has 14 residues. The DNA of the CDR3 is TGTGCCAGCAGCCCTCCTGCGTTTGGAAATGAGCAGTTCTTC. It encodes CASSPPAFGNEQFF.

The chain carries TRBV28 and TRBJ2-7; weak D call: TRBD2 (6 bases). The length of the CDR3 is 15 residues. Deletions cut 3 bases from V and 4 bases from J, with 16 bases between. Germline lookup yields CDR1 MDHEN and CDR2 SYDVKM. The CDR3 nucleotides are TGTGCCAGCAGTTTGGAGGGGATCTATGAGTACGAGCAGTACTTC. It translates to CASSLEGIYEYEQYF.

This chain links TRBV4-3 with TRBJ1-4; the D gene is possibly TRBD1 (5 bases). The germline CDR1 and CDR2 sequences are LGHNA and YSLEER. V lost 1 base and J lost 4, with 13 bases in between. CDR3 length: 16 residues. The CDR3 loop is CASSQGAGKFNEKLFF. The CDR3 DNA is TGCGCCAGCAGCCAAGGGGCAGGGAAATTTAATGAAAAACTGTTTTTT.

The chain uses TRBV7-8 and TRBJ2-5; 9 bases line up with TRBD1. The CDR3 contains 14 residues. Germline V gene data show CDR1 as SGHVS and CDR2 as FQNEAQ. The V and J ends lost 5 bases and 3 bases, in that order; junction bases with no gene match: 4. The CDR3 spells CASSARTGEETQYF. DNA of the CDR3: TGTGCCAGCAGCGCCCGGACAGGGGAAGAGACCCAGTACTTC.